A selection of T cell receptor beta chains follows, all from one sample in a study of a mutant IDH1 vaccine in newly diagnosed glioma. Clones were sequenced by immunoSEQ multiplex PCR, and TCRdb holds only the in-frame ones, with some missing. The sample has approximately 32,000 clones; about 56% are singletons. The antigens these receptors bind are not known. The source material was PBMCs, sampled from a glioma patient whose treatment included an IDH1 peptide vaccine. The source of these receptors is a woman under 30 with glioma. Both conserved end residues are part of each CDR3. A D gene is named only where the DNA matches it firmly. Rows give clone size only sometimes, using once, few, many, or a class for an expanded clone.

V,D,J,size,DNA,CDR3
TRBV7-9,.,TRBJ2-7,.,TGTGCCAGCAGCTTAAAGGGGGAGCAGTACTTC,CASSLKGEQYF
TRBV15,.,TRBJ2-2,.,TGTGCCACCAGCAGAGATTTCGTCGCAGCGAACACCGGGGAGCTGTTTTTT,CATSRDFVAANTGELFF
TRBV2,.,TRBJ1-2,few,TGTGCCAGCAGAAGGGATAACTATGGCTACACCTTC,CASRRDNYGYTF
TRBV25-1,.,TRBJ1-1,.,TGTGCCAGCAGTGAATATTTGGTAGGTGGAGATAGGGGTGAAGCTTTCTTT,CASSEYLVGGDRGEAFF
TRBV11-2,.,TRBJ2-7,.,TGTGCCAGCAGCGCTCTGACAGGTTGGGCCTACGAGCAGTACTTC,CASSALTGWAYEQYF
TRBV5-6,.,TRBJ1-1,few,TGTGCCAGCAGCGAGTTAGGGGGGGGGAACACTGAAGCTTTCTTT,CASSELGGGNTEAFF
TRBV29-1,.,TRBJ2-2,.,TGCAGCGTTGACGGGAATAAGAACACCGGGGAGCTGTTTTTT,CSVDGNKNTGELFF
TRBV9,.,TRBJ2-5,medium-sized,TGTGCCAGCAGCTACCGGGACTACCAAGAGACCCAGTACTTC,CASSYRDYQETQYF
TRBV12-5,.,TRBJ2-1,.,TGTGCTAGTGGTTTGGTACGGGTGAGTTGGAATGAGCAGTTCTTC,CASGLVRVSWNEQFF
TRBV7-1,TRBD2,TRBJ2-7,.,TGTGCCAGCAGCCATAGTCGGTCTAGCGGGACCTACGAGCAGTACTTC,CASSHSRSSGTYEQYF
TRBV7-8,.,TRBJ2-2,few,TGTGCCAGCAGCTTAAACATGAACACCGGGGAGCTGTTTTTT,CASSLNMNTGELFF
TRBV30,.,TRBJ1-4,few,TGTGCCTGGAGTCTTGGGATTTCAACTAATGAAAAACTGTTTTTT,CAWSLGISTNEKLFF
TRBV4-1,TRBD1,TRBJ1-5,.,TGCGCCAGCAGCCAAGTAGACAGGACAGGAAGCAATCAGCCCCAGCATTTT,CASSQVDRTGSNQPQHF
TRBV30,TRBD1,TRBJ1-2,.,TGTGCCTGTACCGGGACAGGCTATGGCTACACCTTC,CACTGTGYGYTF
TRBV29-1,.,TRBJ2-7,.,TGCAGCGTTGTTACAGTGTCGACGAGCTCCTACGAGCAGTACTTC,CSVVTVSTSSYEQYF
TRBV5-1,.,TRBJ2-1,few,TGCGCCAGTTCCCTACAGGGCGAGCAGTTCTTC,CASSLQGEQFF
TRBV6-1,.,TRBJ1-2,.,TGTGCCAGCATGGGCAAGGGTACCACCTTC,CASMGKGTTF
TRBV7-2,.,TRBJ2-5,.,TGTGCCAGCAGCCCTCAACAAGAGACCCAGTACTTC,CASSPQQETQYF
TRBV7-8,TRBD2,TRBJ2-3,.,TGTGCCAGCAGCTCCCGGACTAGCGGAAGCACAGATACGCAGTATTTT,CASSSRTSGSTDTQYF
TRBV5-1,TRBD1,TRBJ2-3,.,TGCGCCAGCAGCCCGGGACAGGGGACGCAGTATTTT,CASSPGQGTQYF
TRBV28,.,TRBJ1-5,.,TGTGCCAGCAGTTTGAACGTCGGAAGCAATCAGCCCCAGCATTTT,CASSLNVGSNQPQHF
TRBV12-5,.,TRBJ2-3,.,TGTGCTAGTGGTTTGGTACGGGGGGCTCCTCGCACAGATACGCAGTATTTT,CASGLVRGAPRTDTQYF
TRBV30,.,TRBJ2-7,few,TGTGCCTGGAACGGTGACAGGACCTACGAGCAGTACTTC,CAWNGDRTYEQYF
TRBV4-1,.,TRBJ1-2,few,TGCGCCAGCAGCCAAGATTGGGTAAGGCACGATGGCTACACCTTC,CASSQDWVRHDGYTF
TRBV18,.,TRBJ2-7,.,TGTGCCAGCTCACCAGAACTCCGGGACGCGTCTCAAGAGCAGTACTTC,CASSPELRDASQEQYF
TRBV5-4,.,TRBJ2-1,few,TGTGCCAGCAGCCCGACAGCAAATGAGCAGTTCTTC,CASSPTANEQFF
TRBV27,.,TRBJ2-2,.,TGTGCCAGCAGGCCTTTTGGGGGCGCGCGGTCTACCGGGGAGCTGTTTTTT,CASRPFGGARSTGELFF
TRBV29-1,.,TRBJ2-1,.,TGCAGCGTTGGAAAGACATCCTACAATGAGCAGTTCTTC,CSVGKTSYNEQFF
TRBV19,.,TRBJ1-1,few,TGTGCCACTAGAGGGGAAACGAGGCGGACTGAAGCTTTCTTT,CATRGETRRTEAFF
TRBV15,.,TRBJ2-7,few,TGTGCCACCGGCACCGGACAGCAATACGAGCAGTACTTC,CATGTGQQYEQYF
TRBV25-1,.,TRBJ2-1,.,TGTGCCAGCAGTGAGGACTGGACTCCTACAAGTGAGCAGTTCTTC,CASSEDWTPTSEQFF
TRBV6-5,TRBD1,TRBJ2-1,.,TGTGCCAGCAGCTCCGGGACAGGGGGCTCATATGAGCAGTTCTTC,CASSSGTGGSYEQFF
TRBV29-1,TRBD1,TRBJ1-1,.,TGCAGCGCTGGGACAGGCGAGAAAGCTTTCTTT,CSAGTGEKAFF
TRBV7-9,.,TRBJ1-1,few,TGTGCCAGCAGCCGTCTCGCAGGGGCCAACACTGAAGCTTTCTTT,CASSRLAGANTEAFF
TRBV19,.,TRBJ2-6,.,TGTGCCAGTAGTGGCCCCCCTGGGTCCTCCTACTCTGGGGCCAACGTCCTGACTTTC,CASSGPPGSSYSGANVLTF
TRBV13,.,TRBJ1-2,.,TGTGCCAGCAGCTTGGCAGGGCACTATGGCTACACCTTC,CASSLAGHYGYTF